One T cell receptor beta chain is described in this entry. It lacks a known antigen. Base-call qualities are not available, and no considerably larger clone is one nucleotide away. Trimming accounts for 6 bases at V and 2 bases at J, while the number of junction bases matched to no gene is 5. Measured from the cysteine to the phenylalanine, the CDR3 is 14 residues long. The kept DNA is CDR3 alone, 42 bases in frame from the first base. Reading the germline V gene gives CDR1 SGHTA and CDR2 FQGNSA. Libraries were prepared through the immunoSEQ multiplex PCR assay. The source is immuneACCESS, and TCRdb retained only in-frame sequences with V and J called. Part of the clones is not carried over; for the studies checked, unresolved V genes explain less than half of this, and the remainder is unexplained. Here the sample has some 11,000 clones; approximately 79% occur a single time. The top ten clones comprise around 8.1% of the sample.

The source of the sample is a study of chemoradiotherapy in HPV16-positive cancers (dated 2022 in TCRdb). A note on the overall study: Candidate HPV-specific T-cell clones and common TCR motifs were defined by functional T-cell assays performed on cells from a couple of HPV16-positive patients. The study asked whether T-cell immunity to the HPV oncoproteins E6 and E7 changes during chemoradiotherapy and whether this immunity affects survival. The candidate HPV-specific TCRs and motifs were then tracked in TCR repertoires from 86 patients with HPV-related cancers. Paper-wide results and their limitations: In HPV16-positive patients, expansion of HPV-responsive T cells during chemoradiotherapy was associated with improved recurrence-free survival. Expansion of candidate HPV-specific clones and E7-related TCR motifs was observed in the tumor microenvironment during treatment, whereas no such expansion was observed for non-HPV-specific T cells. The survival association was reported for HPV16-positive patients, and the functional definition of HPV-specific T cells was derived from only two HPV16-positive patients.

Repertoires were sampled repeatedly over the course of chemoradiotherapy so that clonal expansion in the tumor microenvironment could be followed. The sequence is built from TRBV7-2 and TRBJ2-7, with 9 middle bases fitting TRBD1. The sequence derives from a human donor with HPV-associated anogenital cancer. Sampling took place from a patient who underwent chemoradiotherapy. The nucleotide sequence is TGTGCCAGCAGTCCCGGGACAGGGACCTACGAGCAGTACTTC. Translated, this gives CASSPGTGTYEQYF.